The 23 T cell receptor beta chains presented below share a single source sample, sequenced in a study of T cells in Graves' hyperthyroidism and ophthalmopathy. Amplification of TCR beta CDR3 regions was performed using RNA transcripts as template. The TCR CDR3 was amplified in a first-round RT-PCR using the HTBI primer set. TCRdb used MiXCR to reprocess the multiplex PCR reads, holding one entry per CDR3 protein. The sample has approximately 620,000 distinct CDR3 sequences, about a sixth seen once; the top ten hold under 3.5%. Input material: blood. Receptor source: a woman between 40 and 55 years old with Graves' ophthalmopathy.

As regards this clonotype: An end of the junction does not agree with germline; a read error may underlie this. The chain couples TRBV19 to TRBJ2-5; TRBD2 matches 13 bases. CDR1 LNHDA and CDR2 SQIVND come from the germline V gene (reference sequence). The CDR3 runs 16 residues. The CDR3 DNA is TGTGCCAGTAGTTCCAGACTAGCGGGAGGACAAGGGACCCAGTACTTC. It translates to CASSSRLAGGQGTQYF.

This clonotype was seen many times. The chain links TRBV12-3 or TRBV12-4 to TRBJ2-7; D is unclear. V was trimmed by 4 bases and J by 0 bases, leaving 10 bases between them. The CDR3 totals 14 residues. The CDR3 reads CASSSARSSYEQYF. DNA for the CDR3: TGTGCCAGCAGTTCCGCGCGGAGCTCCTACGAGCAGTACTTC.

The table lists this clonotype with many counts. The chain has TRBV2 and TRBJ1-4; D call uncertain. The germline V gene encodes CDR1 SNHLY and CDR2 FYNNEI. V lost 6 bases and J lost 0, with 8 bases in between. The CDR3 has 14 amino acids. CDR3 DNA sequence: TGTGCCAGCAGGAGAGAGACAACTAATGAAAAACTGTTTTTT. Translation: CASRRETTNEKLFF.

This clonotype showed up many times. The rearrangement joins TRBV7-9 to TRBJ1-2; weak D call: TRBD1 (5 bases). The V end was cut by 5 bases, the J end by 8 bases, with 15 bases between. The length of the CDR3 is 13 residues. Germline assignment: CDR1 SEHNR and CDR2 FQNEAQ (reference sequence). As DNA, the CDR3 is TGTGCCAGCAGCCAGGGAACTTACTGGGGCTACACCTTC. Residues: CASSQGTYWGYTF.

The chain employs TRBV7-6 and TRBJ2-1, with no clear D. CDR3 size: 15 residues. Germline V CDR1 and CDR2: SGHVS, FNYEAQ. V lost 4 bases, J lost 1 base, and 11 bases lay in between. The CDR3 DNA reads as TGTGCCAGCAGCTGCGCGCCAAGTTCCTACAATGAGCAGTTCTTC. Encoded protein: CASSCAPSSYNEQFF.

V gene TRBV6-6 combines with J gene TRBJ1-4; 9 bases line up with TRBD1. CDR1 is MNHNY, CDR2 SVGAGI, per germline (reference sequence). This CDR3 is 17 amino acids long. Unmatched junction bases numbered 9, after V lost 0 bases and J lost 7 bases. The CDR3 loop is CASSYSKTGQGVEKLFF. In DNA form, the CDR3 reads TGTGCCAGCAGTTACTCGAAAACGGGACAGGGAGTTGAAAAACTGTTTTTT.

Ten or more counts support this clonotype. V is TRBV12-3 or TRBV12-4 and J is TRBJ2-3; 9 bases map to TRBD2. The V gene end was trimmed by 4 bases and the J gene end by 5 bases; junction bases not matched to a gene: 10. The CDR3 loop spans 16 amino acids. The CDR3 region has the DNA TGTGCCAGCAGTTGGCGGCAAACTAGCGGGCGAGATACGCAGTATTTT. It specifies CASSWRQTSGRDTQYF.

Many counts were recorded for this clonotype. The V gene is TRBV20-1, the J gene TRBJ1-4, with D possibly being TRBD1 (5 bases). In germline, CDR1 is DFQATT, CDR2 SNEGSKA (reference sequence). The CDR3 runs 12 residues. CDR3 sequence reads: CSTRDGEEKLFF. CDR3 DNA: TGCAGCACAAGGGACGGGGAAGAAAAACTGTTTTTT.

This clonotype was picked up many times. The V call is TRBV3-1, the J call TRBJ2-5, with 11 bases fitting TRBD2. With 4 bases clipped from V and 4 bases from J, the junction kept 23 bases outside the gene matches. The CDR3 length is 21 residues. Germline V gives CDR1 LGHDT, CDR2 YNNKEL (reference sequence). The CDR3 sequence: CASSPGGPWNSGGVSLETQYF. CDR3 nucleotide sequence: TGTGCCAGCAGCCCCGGGGGACCGTGGAATAGCGGGGGGGTTTCGCTAGAGACCCAGTACTTC.

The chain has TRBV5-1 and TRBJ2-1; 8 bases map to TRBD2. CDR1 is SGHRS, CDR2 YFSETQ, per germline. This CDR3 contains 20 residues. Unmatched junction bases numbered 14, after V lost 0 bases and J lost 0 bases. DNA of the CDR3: TGCGCCAGCAGCTTGGCCCCCGGGCTAGCGGGCACGAGCTCCTACAATGAGCAGTTCTTC. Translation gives CASSLAPGLAGTSSYNEQFF.

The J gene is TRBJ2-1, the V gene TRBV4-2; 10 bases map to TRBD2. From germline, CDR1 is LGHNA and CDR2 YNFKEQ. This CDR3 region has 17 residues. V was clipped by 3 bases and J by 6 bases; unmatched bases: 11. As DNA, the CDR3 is TGTGCCAGCAGCCAGGCTGACGCGAGCGGGGGGGCCAATGAGCAGTTCTTC. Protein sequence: CASSQADASGGANEQFF.

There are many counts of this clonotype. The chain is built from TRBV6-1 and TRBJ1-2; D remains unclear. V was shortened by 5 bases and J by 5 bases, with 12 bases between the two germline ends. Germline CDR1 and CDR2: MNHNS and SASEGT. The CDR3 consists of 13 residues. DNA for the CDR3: TGTGCCAGCAGTTCCGGGCCACTTTATGGCTACACCTTC. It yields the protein CASSSGPLYGYTF.

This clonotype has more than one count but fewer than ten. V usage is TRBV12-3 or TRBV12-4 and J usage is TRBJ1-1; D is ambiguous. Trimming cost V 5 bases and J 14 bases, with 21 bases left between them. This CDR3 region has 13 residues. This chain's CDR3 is CASSLTAAPRWFF. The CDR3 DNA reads TGTGCCAGCAGTCTCACAGCAGCCCCCCGGTGGTTCTTT.

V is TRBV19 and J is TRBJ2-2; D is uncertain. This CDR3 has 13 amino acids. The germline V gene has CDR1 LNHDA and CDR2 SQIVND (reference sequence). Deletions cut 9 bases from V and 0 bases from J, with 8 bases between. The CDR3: CASPTPNTGELFF. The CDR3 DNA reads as TGTGCCAGCCCGACACCGAACACCGGGGAGCTGTTTTTT.

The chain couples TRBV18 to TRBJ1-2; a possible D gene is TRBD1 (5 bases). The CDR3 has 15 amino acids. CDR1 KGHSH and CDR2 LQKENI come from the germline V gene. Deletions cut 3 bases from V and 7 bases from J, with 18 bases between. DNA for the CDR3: TGTGCCAGCTCACCGACCTTTGGACGGGGCGGTGGCTACACCTTC. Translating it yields CASSPTFGRGGGYTF.

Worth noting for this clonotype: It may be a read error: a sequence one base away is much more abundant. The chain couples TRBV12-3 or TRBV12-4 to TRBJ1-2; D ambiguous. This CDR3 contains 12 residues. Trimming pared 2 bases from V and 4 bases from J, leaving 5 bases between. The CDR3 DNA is TGTGCCAGCAGTTTACGGGCCTATGGCTACACCTTC. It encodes CASSLRAYGYTF.

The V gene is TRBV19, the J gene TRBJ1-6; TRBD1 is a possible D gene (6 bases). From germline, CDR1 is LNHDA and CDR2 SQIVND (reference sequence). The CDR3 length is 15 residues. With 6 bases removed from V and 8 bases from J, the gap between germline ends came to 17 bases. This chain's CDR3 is CASSKDRYWDSPLHF. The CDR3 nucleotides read TGTGCCAGTAGCAAAGACAGGTACTGGGATTCACCCCTCCACTTT.

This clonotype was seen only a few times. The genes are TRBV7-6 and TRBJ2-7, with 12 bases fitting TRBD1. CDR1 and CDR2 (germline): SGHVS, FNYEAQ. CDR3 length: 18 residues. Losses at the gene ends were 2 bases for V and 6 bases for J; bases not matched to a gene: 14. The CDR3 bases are TGTGCCAGCAGCTTATCCTCACCCGGGACAGGGGGCTTCAGCGAGCAGTACTTC. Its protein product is CASSLSSPGTGGFSEQYF.

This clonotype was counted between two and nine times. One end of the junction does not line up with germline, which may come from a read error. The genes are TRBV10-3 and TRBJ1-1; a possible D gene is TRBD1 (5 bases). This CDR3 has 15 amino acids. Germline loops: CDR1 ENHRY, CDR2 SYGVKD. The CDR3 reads CAVSESSQGGTEAFF. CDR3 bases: TGTGCCGTCAGTGAGTCAAGCCAGGGTGGTACTGAAGCTTTCTTT.

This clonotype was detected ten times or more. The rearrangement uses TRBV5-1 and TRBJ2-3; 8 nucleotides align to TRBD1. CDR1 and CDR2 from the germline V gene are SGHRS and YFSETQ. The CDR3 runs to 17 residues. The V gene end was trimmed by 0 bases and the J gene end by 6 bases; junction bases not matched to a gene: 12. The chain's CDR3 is CASSLDRTGRWVDTQYF. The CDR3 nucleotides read TGCGCCAGCAGCTTGGACAGGACAGGGAGGTGGGTCGATACGCAGTATTTT.

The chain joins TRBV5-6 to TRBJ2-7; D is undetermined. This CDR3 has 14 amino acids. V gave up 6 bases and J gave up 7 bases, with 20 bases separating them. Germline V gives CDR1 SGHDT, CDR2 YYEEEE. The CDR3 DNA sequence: TGTGCCAGCACTCCGCCCGGCTCCCGGGCGGAGCAGTACTTC. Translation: CASTPPGSRAEQYF.

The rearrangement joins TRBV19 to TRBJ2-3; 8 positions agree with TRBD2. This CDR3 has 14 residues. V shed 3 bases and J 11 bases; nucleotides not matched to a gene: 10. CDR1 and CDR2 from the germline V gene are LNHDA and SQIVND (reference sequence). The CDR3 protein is CASSIRGGQDVQYF. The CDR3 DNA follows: TGTGCCAGTAGTATCCGGGGGGGCCAAGACGTGCAGTATTTT.

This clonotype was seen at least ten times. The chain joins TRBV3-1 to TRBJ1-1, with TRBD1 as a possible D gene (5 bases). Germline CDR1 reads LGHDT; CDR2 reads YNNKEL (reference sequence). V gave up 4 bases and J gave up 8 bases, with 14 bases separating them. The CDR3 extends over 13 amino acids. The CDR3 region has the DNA TGTGCCAGCAGCCTCCATGAGGGGAAGGAAGCTTTCTTT. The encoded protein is CASSLHEGKEAFF.